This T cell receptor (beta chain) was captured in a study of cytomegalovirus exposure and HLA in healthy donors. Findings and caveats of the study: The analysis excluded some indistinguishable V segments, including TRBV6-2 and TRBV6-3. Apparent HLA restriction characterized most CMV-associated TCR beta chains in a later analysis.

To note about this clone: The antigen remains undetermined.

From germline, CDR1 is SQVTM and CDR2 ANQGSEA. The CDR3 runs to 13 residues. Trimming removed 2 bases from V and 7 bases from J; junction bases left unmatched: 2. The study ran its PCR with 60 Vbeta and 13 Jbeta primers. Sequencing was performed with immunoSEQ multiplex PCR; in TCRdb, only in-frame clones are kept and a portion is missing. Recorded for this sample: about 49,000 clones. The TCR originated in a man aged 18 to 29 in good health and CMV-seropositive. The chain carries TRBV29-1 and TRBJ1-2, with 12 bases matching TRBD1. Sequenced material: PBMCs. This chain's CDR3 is CSVERDRGPGYTF. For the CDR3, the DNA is TGCAGCGTTGAAAGGGACAGGGGGCCTGGCTACACCTTC.